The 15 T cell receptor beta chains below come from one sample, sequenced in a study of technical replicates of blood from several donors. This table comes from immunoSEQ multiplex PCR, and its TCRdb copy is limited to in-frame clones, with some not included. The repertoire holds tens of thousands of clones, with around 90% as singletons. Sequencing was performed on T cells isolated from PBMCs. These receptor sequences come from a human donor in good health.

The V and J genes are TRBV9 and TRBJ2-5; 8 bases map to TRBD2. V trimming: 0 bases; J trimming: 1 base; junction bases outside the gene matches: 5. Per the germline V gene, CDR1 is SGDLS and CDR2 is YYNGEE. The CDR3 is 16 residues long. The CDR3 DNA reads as TGTGCCAGCAGCGTAGCGGGAGGGCCTCCCCAAGAGACCCAGTACTTC. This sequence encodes CASSVAGGPPQETQYF.

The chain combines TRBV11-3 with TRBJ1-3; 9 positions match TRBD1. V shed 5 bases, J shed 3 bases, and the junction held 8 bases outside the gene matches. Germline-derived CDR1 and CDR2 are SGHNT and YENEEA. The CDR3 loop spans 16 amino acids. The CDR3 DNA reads TGTGCCAGCAGCGTAGCCGGGACAGGGCATGGAAACACCATATATTTT. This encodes CASSVAGTGHGNTIYF.

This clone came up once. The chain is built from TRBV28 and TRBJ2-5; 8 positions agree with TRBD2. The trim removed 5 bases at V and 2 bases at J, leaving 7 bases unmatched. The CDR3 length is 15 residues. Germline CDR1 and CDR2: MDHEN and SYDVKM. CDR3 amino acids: CASSALGGRQETQYF. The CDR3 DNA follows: TGTGCCAGCAGTGCCCTCGGCGGGAGGCAAGAGACCCAGTACTTC. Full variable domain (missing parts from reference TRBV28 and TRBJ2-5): DVKVTQSSRYLVKRTGEKVFLECVQDMDHENMFWYRQDPGLGLRLIYFSYDVKMKEKGDIPEGYSVSREKKERFSLILESASTNQTSMYLCASSALGGRQETQYFGPGTRLLVL.

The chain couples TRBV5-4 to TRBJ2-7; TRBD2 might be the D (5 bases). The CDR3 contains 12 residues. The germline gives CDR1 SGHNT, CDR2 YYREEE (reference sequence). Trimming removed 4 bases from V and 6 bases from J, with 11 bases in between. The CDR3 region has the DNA TGTGCCAGCAGCCCAAGGGCGGGCGAGCAGTACTTC. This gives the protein CASSPRAGEQYF.

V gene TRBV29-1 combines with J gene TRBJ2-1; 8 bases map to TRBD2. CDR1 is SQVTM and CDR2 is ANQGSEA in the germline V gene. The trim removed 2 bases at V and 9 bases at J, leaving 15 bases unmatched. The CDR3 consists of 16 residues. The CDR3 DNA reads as TGCAGCGTTGAATACAGGGCGGGAGGAGGCCTATTTGAGCAGTTCTTC. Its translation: CSVEYRAGGGLFEQFF.

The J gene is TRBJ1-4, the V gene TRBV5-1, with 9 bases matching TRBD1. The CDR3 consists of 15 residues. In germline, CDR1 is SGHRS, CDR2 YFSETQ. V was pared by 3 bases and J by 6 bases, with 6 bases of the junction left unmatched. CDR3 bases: TGCGCCAGCAGCTCCTATAGGACAGGGGATGAAAAACTGTTTTTT. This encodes CASSSYRTGDEKLFF.

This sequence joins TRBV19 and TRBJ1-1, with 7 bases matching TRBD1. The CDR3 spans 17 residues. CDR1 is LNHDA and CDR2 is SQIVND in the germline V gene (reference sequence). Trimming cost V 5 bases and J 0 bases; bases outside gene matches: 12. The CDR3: CASSQWVQGVMNTEAFF. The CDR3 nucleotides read TGTGCCAGTAGTCAATGGGTTCAGGGGGTCATGAACACTGAAGCTTTCTTT.

The CDR3 sequence is CASSGTGTGAFF. CDR3 coding DNA: TGTGCCAGCTCTGGAACAGGGACGGGGGCTTTCTTT. The chain links TRBV18 to TRBJ1-1; possibly TRBD1 for D (6 bases). CDR1 is KGHSH and CDR2 is LQKENI in the germline V gene. The V end lost 6 bases, the J end lost 11 bases, and 16 bases lay between the germline ends. The CDR3 loop spans 12 amino acids.

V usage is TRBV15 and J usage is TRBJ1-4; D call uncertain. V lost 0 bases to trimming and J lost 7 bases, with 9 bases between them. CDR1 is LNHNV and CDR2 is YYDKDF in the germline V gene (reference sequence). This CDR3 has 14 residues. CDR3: CATSRDSGFEKLFF. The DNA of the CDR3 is TGTGCCACCAGCAGAGATTCGGGGTTTGAAAAACTGTTTTTT.

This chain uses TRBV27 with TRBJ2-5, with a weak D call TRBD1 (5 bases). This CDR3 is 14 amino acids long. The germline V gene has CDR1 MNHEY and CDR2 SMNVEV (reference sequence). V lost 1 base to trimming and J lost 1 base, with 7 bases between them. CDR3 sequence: CASSLFDSQETQYF. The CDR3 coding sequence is TGTGCCAGCAGTTTATTCGACAGCCAAGAGACCCAGTACTTC.

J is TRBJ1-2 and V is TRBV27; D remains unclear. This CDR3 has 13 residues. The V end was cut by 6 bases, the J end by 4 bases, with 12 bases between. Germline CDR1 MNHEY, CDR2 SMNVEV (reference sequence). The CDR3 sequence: CASSSASSYGYTF. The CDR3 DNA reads TGTGCCAGCAGCTCCGCGTCGAGCTATGGCTACACCTTC.

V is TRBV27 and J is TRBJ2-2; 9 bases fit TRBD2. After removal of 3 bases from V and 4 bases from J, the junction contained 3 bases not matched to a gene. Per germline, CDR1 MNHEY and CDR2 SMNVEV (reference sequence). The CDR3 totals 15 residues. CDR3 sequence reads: CASSFLAGVTGELFF. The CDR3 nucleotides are TGTGCCAGCAGTTTTTTAGCGGGAGTCACCGGGGAGCTGTTTTTT.

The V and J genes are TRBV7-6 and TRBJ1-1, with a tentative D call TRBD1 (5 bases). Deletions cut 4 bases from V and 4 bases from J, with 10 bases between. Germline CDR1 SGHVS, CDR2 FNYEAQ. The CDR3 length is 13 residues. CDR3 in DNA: TGTGCCAGCAGCTATGCAAGGGGCACTGAAGCTTTCTTT. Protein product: CASSYARGTEAFF.

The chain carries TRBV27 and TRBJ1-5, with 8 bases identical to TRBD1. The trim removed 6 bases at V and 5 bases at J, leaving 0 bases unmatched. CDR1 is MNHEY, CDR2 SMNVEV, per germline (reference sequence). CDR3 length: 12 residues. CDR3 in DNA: TGTGCCAGCAGGACAGGGGATCAGCCCCAGCATTTT. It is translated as CASRTGDQPQHF.

The DNA for the CDR3 is TGTGCCTTGTTGGAGGGGTACACTGAAGCTTTCTTT. Protein: CALLEGYTEAFF. This rearrangement joins TRBV30 to TRBJ1-1; tentative D call: TRBD1 (5 bases). Trimming cost V 7 bases and J 3 bases, with 12 bases left between them. Germline lookup yields CDR1 GTSNPN and CDR2 SVGIG (reference sequence). The CDR3 has 12 amino acids.